This T cell receptor beta chain was sequenced in a study of blood T cell repertoires in COVID-19. Study as a whole: Italy, Spain and the United States were the sources of the convalescent and acute COVID-19 samples. PBMCs, B-cell-depleted T cells, or T cells provided the cDNA or gDNA that made up the material.

This CDR3 has 13 amino acids. V was pared by 6 bases and J by 3 bases, with 4 bases of the junction left unmatched. The germline V gene encodes CDR1 SNHLY and CDR2 FYNNEI. In the original workflow: Estimated nucleated cell counts came from reference gene primer amplification. Libraries were prepared by immunoSEQ multiplex PCR; TCRdb keeps only in-frame clonotypes and omits some of them. For V, J and clone size, that table is used; D and trimming come from the DNA. The sample has around 250,000 clones, around nine tenths seen once. This chain uses TRBV2 with TRBJ1-1; TRBD1 agrees at 7 bases. The clonotype comes from a woman between 40 and 50 years old who had recovered from COVID-19. Sequencing input: peripheral blood. CDR3 DNA: TGTGCCAGCAGACCGACAGGGTACACTGAAGCTTTCTTT. Encoded protein: CASRPTGYTEAFF. Based on the CDR3 plus reference TRBV2 and TRBJ1-1, the full variable domain is EPEVTQTPSHQVTQMGQEVILRCVPISNHLYFYWYRQILGQKVEFLVSFYNNEISEKSEIFDDQFSVERPDGSNFTLKIRSTKLEDSAMYFCASRPTGYTEAFFGQGTRLTVV.